The 29 T cell receptor beta chains below all came from one sample that was sequenced in a study of blood T cell repertoires in COVID-19 (dated by TCRdb to about 2020). Library preparation employed the immunoSEQ multiplex PCR assay. Held by TCRdb, this immuneACCESS table contains in-frame sequences only and omits some clones. Under half of the omission traces to an unresolved V gene where checked; the cause of the rest is unknown. Counted in this sample were 210,000 or so clones; approximately 86% of them appeared once. Around 1.6% of the sample belongs to the ten largest clones. The sequenced sample consisted of peripheral blood. The source is a man between 18 and 35 years old with active or convalescent COVID-19.

The chain is built from TRBV29-1 and TRBJ2-3; 7 positions agree with TRBD2. The V gene's germline CDR1 is SQVTM and CDR2 ANQGSEA. V lost 4 bases to trimming and J lost 2 bases; unmatched junction nucleotides: 3. This CDR3 has 13 residues. CDR3 coding DNA: TGCAGCGTTGTGCGGGGGTACACAGATACGCAGTATTTT. Translated: CSVVRGYTDTQYF.

This chain connects TRBV12-5 to TRBJ1-1; possible D gene TRBD1, 5 bases. Trimming shortened V by 7 bases and J by 6 bases, and 15 bases separated the two germline ends. The CDR3 is 13 residues long. The germline V gene encodes CDR1 LGHNT and CDR2 FRNRAP. The DNA for the CDR3 is TGTGCTAGTGAAGTATGGGGCCGACCTGAAGCTTTCTTT. This codes for CASEVWGRPEAFF.

In this sample, this clone turned up a few times. The V call is TRBV19, the J call TRBJ2-7; the D gene is possibly TRBD1 (5 bases). This CDR3 has 14 residues. Germline loops: CDR1 LNHDA, CDR2 SQIVND (reference sequence). V was trimmed by 3 bases and J by 5 bases, leaving 14 bases between them. CDR3 region: CASSISGRVDEQYF. The CDR3 DNA reads TGTGCCAGTAGTATTTCGGGCAGGGTGGACGAGCAGTACTTC. Full variable domain (rest looked up from reference TRBV19 and TRBJ2-7): DGGITQSPKYLFRKEGQNVTLSCEQNLNHDAMYWYRQDPGQGLRLIYYSQIVNDFQKGDIAEGYSVSREKKESFPLTVTSAQKNPTAFYLCASSISGRVDEQYFGPGTRLTVT.

V is TRBV2 and J is TRBJ1-1, with D unresolved. The V gene's germline CDR1 is SNHLY and CDR2 FYNNEI. The V end was cut by 1 base, the J end by 6 bases, with 12 bases between. There are 14 residues in the CDR3. The CDR3 loop reads CASSEDLGRSEAFF. CDR3 bases: TGTGCCAGCAGTGAAGACTTAGGGAGATCTGAAGCTTTCTTT. Full variable domain (rest looked up from reference TRBV2 and TRBJ1-1): EPEVTQTPSHQVTQMGQEVILRCVPISNHLYFYWYRQILGQKVEFLVSFYNNEISEKSEIFDDQFSVERPDGSNFTLKIRSTKLEDSAMYFCASSEDLGRSEAFFGQGTRLTVV.

This clone was counted a single time. The CDR3 bases are TGTGCCAGCAGCACGTCTAGCGGAACGGATACGCAGTATTTT. It encodes CASSTSSGTDTQYF. The chain is built from TRBV11-3 and TRBJ2-3; TRBD2 agrees at 7 bases. This CDR3 region has 14 residues. CDR1 SGHNT and CDR2 YENEEA come from the germline V gene. Germline trimming cut 5 bases from V and 6 bases from J; bases unmatched to any gene: 8.

The chain uses TRBV4-1 and TRBJ2-7; D not certain. The CDR3 spans 13 residues. The germline V gene has CDR1 MGHRA and CDR2 YSYEKL. The V gene lost 0 bases and the J gene lost 4 bases, with 7 bases spanning the gap. The CDR3 nucleotides are TGCGCCAGCAGCCAAGATCACGGGTACGAGCAGTACTTC. Amino acids: CASSQDHGYEQYF.

The chain links TRBV20-1 to TRBJ1-6; D gene uncertain. Trimming left V 3 bases short and J 7 bases short, with 16 bases between. Germline CDR1 reads DFQATT; CDR2 reads SNEGSKA (reference sequence). This CDR3 is built from 15 residues. CDR3 residues: CSASKSVSGNSPLHF. CDR3 nucleotides: TGCAGTGCTAGTAAATCGGTCTCCGGGAATTCACCCCTCCACTTT.

V is TRBV5-1 and J is TRBJ2-1, with 7 bases fitting TRBD1. V trimming: 2 bases; J trimming: 4 bases; junction bases outside the gene matches: 9. In germline, CDR1 is SGHRS, CDR2 YFSETQ. This CDR3 comprises 16 residues. The CDR3 protein is CASSLVGGQQYNEQFF. CDR3 nucleotides: TGCGCCAGCAGCTTAGTTGGGGGACAGCAATACAATGAGCAGTTCTTC.

The J gene is TRBJ1-2, the V gene TRBV19, with no clear D. CDR3 size: 18 residues. Germline values: CDR1 LNHDA, CDR2 SQIVND (reference sequence). Deletions cut 3 bases from V and 0 bases from J, with 20 bases between. CDR3 nucleotides: TGTGCCAGTAGTATTTCCGTCGGATGGCAGGTGACTAACTATGGCTACACCTTC. This codes for CASSISVGWQVTNYGYTF. Variable domain in full (rest from reference TRBV19 and TRBJ1-2): DGGITQSPKYLFRKEGQNVTLSCEQNLNHDAMYWYRQDPGQGLRLIYYSQIVNDFQKGDIAEGYSVSREKKESFPLTVTSAQKNPTAFYLCASSISVGWQVTNYGYTFGSGTRLTVV.

V gene TRBV10-3 combines with J gene TRBJ1-4, with D uncertain. With 3 bases removed from V and 7 bases from J, the gap between germline ends came to 18 bases. CDR1 and CDR2 from the germline V gene are ENHRY and SYGVKD. This CDR3 has 16 amino acids. This chain's CDR3 is CAISDRGNRASEKLFF. In DNA, the CDR3 is TGTGCCATCAGTGATCGAGGGAATCGGGCGAGTGAAAAACTGTTTTTT.

The chain is built from TRBV5-1 and TRBJ1-2; D gene ambiguous. This CDR3 is built from 14 residues. V was shortened by 2 bases and J by 6 bases, with 14 bases between the two germline ends. Germline CDR1 and CDR2: SGHRS and YFSETQ. This CDR3 is CASSLALLVDGYTF. CDR3 sequence (DNA): TGCGCCAGCAGCTTAGCGCTCCTGGTCGATGGCTACACCTTC.

This chain links TRBV9 with TRBJ2-3, with 11 nucleotides matching TRBD2. The V gene end was trimmed by 0 bases and the J gene end by 5 bases; junction bases not matched to a gene: 2. The CDR3 contains 15 residues. The germline V gene encodes CDR1 SGDLS and CDR2 YYNGEE. DNA of the CDR3: TGTGCCAGCAGCGTAGGACTAGCGGGGAAAGATACGCAGTATTTT. Protein: CASSVGLAGKDTQYF.

This chain uses TRBV2 with TRBJ2-1; D gene unclear. This CDR3 is 12 amino acids long. V was trimmed by 4 bases and J by 4 bases, leaving 5 bases between them. The germline gives CDR1 SNHLY, CDR2 FYNNEI. The CDR3 DNA reads as TGTGCCAGCAGTGCACTATACAATGAGCAGTTCTTC. It is translated as CASSALYNEQFF.

The CDR3 spells CASSLVASGSNEQFF. The DNA for the CDR3 is TGTGCCAGCAGTCTGGTCGCTAGCGGGAGCAATGAGCAGTTCTTC. The genes are TRBV6-4 and TRBJ2-1, with 10 bases that match TRBD2. The CDR3 totals 15 residues. CDR1 is MRHNA, CDR2 SNTAGT, per germline. With 5 bases clipped from V and 6 bases from J, the junction kept 7 bases outside the gene matches.

This clone was detected only a few times. This sequence joins TRBV15 and TRBJ1-3; no clear D. The CDR3 spans 11 residues. Germline V gene data show CDR1 as LNHNV and CDR2 as YYDKDF (reference sequence). Trimming shortened V by 8 bases and J by 4 bases, and 6 bases separated the two germline ends. The CDR3, as DNA: TGTGCCACCGACGGGGGAAACACCATATATTTT. Its protein is CATDGGNTIYF.

The chain is built from TRBV5-4 and TRBJ2-3; 11 bases map to TRBD2. This CDR3 has 16 residues. CDR1 SGHNT and CDR2 YYREEE come from the germline V gene (reference sequence). After removal of 1 base from V and 7 bases from J, the junction contained 8 bases not matched to a gene. The CDR3 DNA reads as TGTGCCAGCAGCTTGCCCTTAGCGGGAGGGTCAAATACGCAGTATTTT. Residues: CASSLPLAGGSNTQYF.

The rearrangement joins TRBV27 to TRBJ2-7, with 11 bases matching TRBD1. From germline, CDR1 is MNHEY and CDR2 SMNVEV (reference sequence). Losses at the gene ends were 5 bases for V and 7 bases for J; bases not matched to a gene: 13. This CDR3 has 16 amino acids. The CDR3 coding sequence is TGTGCCAGCAGTCAGAACGGCGGACAGGGGGCGCTGGAGCAGTACTTC. Protein product: CASSQNGGQGALEQYF.

The chain links TRBV14 to TRBJ2-7, with no clear D. This CDR3 contains 14 residues. CDR1 is SGHDN, CDR2 FVKESK, per germline. Trimming took 5 bases from V and 2 from J, leaving 13 bases between them. CDR3 coding DNA: TGTGCCAGCAGCTCCCCATCAGGCGCCTACGAGCAGTACTTC. Its translation: CASSSPSGAYEQYF.

The chain is built from TRBV18 and TRBJ1-4; TRBD1 matches 11 bases. The CDR3 loop spans 14 amino acids. Germline V gene sequence: CDR1 KGHSH, CDR2 LQKENI. V trimming: 5 bases; J trimming: 8 bases; junction bases outside the gene matches: 4. The CDR3 sequence is CASSGQGADEKLFF. In nucleotides, the CDR3 is TGTGCCAGCTCAGGACAGGGGGCGGACGAAAAACTGTTTTTT.

V usage is TRBV18 and J usage is TRBJ2-2, with TRBD2 matching 13 bases. The CDR3 has 17 amino acids. The trim removed 3 bases at V and 6 bases at J, leaving 7 bases unmatched. Germline CDR1 KGHSH, CDR2 LQKENI. CDR3 loop: CASSPTSGRALAGELFF. The CDR3 nucleotides read TGTGCCAGCTCACCTACTAGCGGGAGGGCCCTCGCCGGGGAGCTGTTTTTT. Drawing the rest from reference TRBV18 and TRBJ2-2, the complete variable domain is NAGVMQNPRHLVRRRGQEARLRCSPMKGHSHVYWYRQLPEEGLKFMVYLQKENIIDESGMPKERFSAEFPKEGPSILRIQQVVRGDSAAYFCASSPTSGRALAGELFFGEGSRLTVL.

The V gene is TRBV3-1 (or the pseudogene TRBV3-2), the J gene TRBJ2-7; the match to TRBD1 covers 7 bases. CDR1 and CDR2 (germline): LGHDT, YNNKEL (reference sequence). The CDR3 extends over 14 amino acids. V lost 6 bases, J lost 2 bases, and 7 bases stayed unmatched. CDR3 in amino acids: CASREQGRPYEQYF. The CDR3 nucleotides read TGTGCCAGCAGAGAACAGGGGAGACCCTACGAGCAGTACTTC.

CDR3 sequence reads: CASSGSPGTGIRRYEQYF. The DNA of the CDR3 is TGTGCCAGCAGTGGAAGTCCCGGGACAGGGATCAGGCGCTACGAGCAGTACTTC. The chain couples TRBV2 to TRBJ2-7; 9 bases align to TRBD1. In germline, CDR1 is SNHLY, CDR2 FYNNEI. The CDR3 runs 18 residues. J was trimmed by 3 bases and V by 4 bases; bases with no gene match: 16.

V and J are TRBV5-1 and TRBJ2-2; 10 bases are shared with TRBD2. V lost 4 bases to trimming and J lost 5 bases; unmatched junction nucleotides: 11. Germline loops: CDR1 SGHRS, CDR2 YFSETQ. The CDR3 is 17 residues long. The CDR3 region is CASSPDPSGSGTGELFF. DNA for the CDR3: TGCGCCAGCAGCCCAGACCCTAGCGGGAGTGGTACCGGGGAGCTGTTTTTT.

This chain uses TRBV2 with TRBJ2-3; 7 nucleotides match TRBD1. The V and J ends lost 7 bases and 4 bases, in that order; junction bases with no gene match: 8. This CDR3 comprises 14 residues. Germline CDR1 and CDR2: SNHLY and FYNNEI. CDR3 bases: TGTGCCAGCACCGTAAACAGGGGTTCAGATACGCAGTATTTT. This encodes CASTVNRGSDTQYF.

Concerning this clone: This may arise from a read error, as a much more abundant clone is one base away. The chain has TRBV5-4 and TRBJ1-5; D is uncertain. The CDR3 has 13 amino acids. CDR1 SGHNT and CDR2 YYREEE come from the germline V gene (reference sequence). The V end lost 5 bases, the J end lost 2 bases, and 8 bases lay between the germline ends. The chain's CDR3 is CASSEYGNQPQHF. Written as DNA, the CDR3 is TGTGCCAGCAGTGAGTATGGCAATCAGCCCCAGCATTTT.

The chain is built from TRBV10-1 and TRBJ1-4; D ambiguous. V lost 2 bases to trimming and J lost 7 bases, with 11 bases between them. This CDR3 is built from 14 residues. Germline loops: CDR1 WNHNN, CDR2 SYGVQD (reference sequence). This chain's CDR3 is CASSEGWRGEKLFF. DNA of the CDR3: TGCGCCAGCAGTGAGGGGTGGAGAGGTGAAAAACTGTTTTTT.

This clone showed up just once. V gene TRBV15 combines with J gene TRBJ2-3, with 9 bases aligning to TRBD2. The V and J ends lost 3 bases and 3 bases, in that order; junction bases with no gene match: 4. The germline gives CDR1 LNHNV, CDR2 YYDKDF (reference sequence). This CDR3 spans 15 amino acids. The chain's CDR3 is CATSRSSGGTDTQYF. DNA of the CDR3: TGTGCCACCAGCAGGTCAAGCGGGGGGACAGATACGCAGTATTTT. The entire variable domain, with the rest obtained from reference TRBV15 and TRBJ2-3, is as follows: DAMVIQNPRYQVTQFGKPVTLSCSQTLNHNVMYWYQQKSSQAPKLLFHYYDKDFNNEADTPDNFQSRRPNTSFCFLDIRSPGLGDTAMYLCATSRSSGGTDTQYFGPGTRLTVL.

The rearrangement links TRBV5-1 to TRBJ2-1; 7 bases fit TRBD2. With 3 bases clipped from V and 3 bases from J, the junction kept 3 bases outside the gene matches. Germline lookup yields CDR1 SGHRS and CDR2 YFSETQ. This CDR3 has 14 residues. This chain's CDR3 is CASSWASGYNEQFF. For the CDR3, the DNA is TGCGCCAGCAGCTGGGCTAGCGGCTACAATGAGCAGTTCTTC. Filled out from reference TRBV5-1 and TRBJ2-1, the complete variable domain reads KAGVTQTPRYLIKTRGQQVTLSCSPISGHRSVSWYQQTPGQGLQFLFEYFSETQRNKGNFPGRFSGRQFSNSRSEMNVSTLELGDSALYLCASSWASGYNEQFFGPGTRLTVL.

The V and J genes are TRBV28 and TRBJ2-7; D gene unclear. The CDR3 sequence is 12 residues long. Germline-derived CDR1 and CDR2 are MDHEN and SYDVKM. V lost 3 bases and J 3 bases, leaving 6 bases between the germline ends. CDR3 amino acids: CASSLRSYEQYF. In DNA form, the CDR3 reads TGTGCCAGCAGTTTGCGGAGCTACGAGCAGTACTTC. Together with reference TRBV28 and TRBJ2-7, the CDR3 gives the full variable domain: DVKVTQSSRYLVKRTGEKVFLECVQDMDHENMFWYRQDPGLGLRLIYFSYDVKMKEKGDIPEGYSVSREKKERFSLILESASTNQTSMYLCASSLRSYEQYFGPGTRLTVT.